The T cell receptor (beta chain) under discussion was sequenced for a study of vaccination and CD4 T cells after COVID-19. Whole-study context: Convalescent donors totaled six males and four females, including two who were Hispanic.

About this clonotype itself: Antigen specificity is unknown.

Treatment defined: roughly 10-day PBMC culture with coronavirus spike peptide pools or control peptides (ViraFEST assay). The assay that was used to sequence DNA from cultured CD4+ T cells was the Oncomine TCR Beta short-read assay. TCRdb analysed the PCR reads with MiXCR anew, one entry per CDR3 protein. The sample consists of 9,000 to 10,000 distinct CDR3 sequences, approximately 49% of them appearing once. V lost 0 bases and J 2 bases, leaving 10 bases between the germline ends. The germline V gene has CDR1 DFQATT and CDR2 SNEGSKA (reference sequence). The CDR3 covers 14 residues. This receptor was identified in a human donor who had recovered from COVID-19. The sample comprised CD4+ T cells from blood, cultured in vitro. The J gene is TRBJ1-1, the V gene TRBV20-1; D call uncertain. The CDR3 is CSARESLINTEAFF. CDR3 nucleotides: TGCAGTGCTAGAGAAAGCCTTATTAACACTGAAGCTTTCTTT.